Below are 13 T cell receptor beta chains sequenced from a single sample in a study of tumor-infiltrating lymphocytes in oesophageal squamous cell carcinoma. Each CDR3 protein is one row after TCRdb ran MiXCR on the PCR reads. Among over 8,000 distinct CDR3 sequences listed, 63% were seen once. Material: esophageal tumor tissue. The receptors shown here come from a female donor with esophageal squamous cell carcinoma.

This CDR3 reads CATSSRGSSYNEQFF. The CDR3 coding sequence is TGTGCCACCAGTAGCAGAGGGAGCTCCTACAATGAGCAGTTCTTC. The gene calls are TRBV24-1 and TRBJ2-1; a weak D match, TRBD2 (5 bases). Germline lookup yields CDR1 KGHDR and CDR2 SFDVKD. V was shortened by 6 bases and J by 0 bases, with 11 bases between the two germline ends. The CDR3 consists of 15 residues.

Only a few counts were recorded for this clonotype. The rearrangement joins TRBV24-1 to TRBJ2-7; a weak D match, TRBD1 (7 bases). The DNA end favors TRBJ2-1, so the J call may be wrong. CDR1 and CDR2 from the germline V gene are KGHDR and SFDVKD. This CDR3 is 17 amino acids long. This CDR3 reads CATSDLGGGQDNNEQFF. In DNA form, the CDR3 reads TGTGCCACCAGTGATTTGGGGGGAGGACAGGATAACAATGAGCAGTTCTTC.

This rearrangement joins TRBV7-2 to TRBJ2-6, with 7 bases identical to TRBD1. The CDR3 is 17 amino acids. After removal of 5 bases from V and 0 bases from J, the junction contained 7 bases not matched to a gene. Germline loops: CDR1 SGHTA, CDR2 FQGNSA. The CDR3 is CASSPQGPSSGANVLTF. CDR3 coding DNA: TGTGCCAGCAGCCCACAGGGGCCGAGCTCTGGGGCCAACGTCCTGACTTTC.

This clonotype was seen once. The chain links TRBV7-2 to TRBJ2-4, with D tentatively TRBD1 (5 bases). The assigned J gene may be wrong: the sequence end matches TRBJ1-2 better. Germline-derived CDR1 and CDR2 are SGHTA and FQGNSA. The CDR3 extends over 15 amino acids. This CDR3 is CASSLGLGGGLGYTF. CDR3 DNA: TGTGCCAGCAGCTTAGGTCTGGGCGGGGGATTAGGCTACACCTTC.

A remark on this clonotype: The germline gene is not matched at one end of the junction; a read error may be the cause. CDR3 region: CASSLGGTGDNF. DNA of the CDR3: TGTGCCAGCAGCTTAGGGGGGACAGGGGACAACTTC. The chain combines TRBV7-2 with TRBJ2-1; TRBD1 aligns across 10 bases. The V gene's germline CDR1 is SGHTA and CDR2 FQGNSA. The CDR3 loop spans 12 amino acids.

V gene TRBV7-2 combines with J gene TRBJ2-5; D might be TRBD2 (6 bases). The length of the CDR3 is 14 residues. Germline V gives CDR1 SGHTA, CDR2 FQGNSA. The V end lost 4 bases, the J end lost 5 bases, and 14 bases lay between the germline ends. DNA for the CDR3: TGTGCCAGCAGCTATGGACAAGGAGGGGAGACCCAGTACTTC. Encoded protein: CASSYGQGGETQYF.

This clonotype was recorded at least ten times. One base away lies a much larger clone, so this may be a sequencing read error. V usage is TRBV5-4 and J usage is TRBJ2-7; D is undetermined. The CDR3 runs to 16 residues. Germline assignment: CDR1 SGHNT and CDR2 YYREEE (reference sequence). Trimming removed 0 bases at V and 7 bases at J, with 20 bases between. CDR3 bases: TGTGCCAGCAGCTTGGCCGGACGGTTTGCTTACAATGAGCAGTACTTC. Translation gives CASSLAGRFAYNEQYF.

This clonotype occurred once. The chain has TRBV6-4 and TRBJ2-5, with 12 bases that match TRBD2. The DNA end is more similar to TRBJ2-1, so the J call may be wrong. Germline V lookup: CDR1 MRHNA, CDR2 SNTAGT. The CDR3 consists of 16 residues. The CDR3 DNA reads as TGTGCCAGCAGAGGACTAGCGGGAACTGGTTACAATGAGCAGTTCTTC. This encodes CASRGLAGTGYNEQFF.

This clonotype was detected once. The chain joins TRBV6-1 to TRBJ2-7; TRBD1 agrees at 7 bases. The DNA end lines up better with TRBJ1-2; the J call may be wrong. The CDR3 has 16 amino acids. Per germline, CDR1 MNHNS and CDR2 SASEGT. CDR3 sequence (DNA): TGTGCCAGCAGGGCAAGTGCGGCCAGGGGGGACTATGGCTACACCTTC. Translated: CASRASAARGDYGYTF.

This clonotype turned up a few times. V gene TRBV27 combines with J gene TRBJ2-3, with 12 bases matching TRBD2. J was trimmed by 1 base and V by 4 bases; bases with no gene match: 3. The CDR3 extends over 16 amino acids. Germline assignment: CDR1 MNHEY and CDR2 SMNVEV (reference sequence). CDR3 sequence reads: CASSSRLAGGTDTQYF. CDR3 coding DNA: TGTGCCAGCAGTTCCCGACTAGCGGGAGGCACAGATACGCAGTATTTT.

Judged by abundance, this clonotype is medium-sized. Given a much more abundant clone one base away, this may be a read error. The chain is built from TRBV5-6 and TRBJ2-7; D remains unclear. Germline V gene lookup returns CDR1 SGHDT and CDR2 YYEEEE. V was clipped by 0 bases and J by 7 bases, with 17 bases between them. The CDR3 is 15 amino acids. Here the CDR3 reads CASSLAWVTRDEQYF. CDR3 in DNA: TGTGCCAGCAGCTTGGCCTGGGTAACACGCGATGAGCAGTACTTC.

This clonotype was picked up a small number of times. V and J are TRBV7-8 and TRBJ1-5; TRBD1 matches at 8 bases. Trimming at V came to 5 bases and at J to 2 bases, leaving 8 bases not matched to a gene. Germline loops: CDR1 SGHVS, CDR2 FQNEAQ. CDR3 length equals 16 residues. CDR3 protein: CASSGTGGRGNQPQHF. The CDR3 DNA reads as TGTGCCAGCAGCGGTACAGGGGGTCGCGGCAATCAGCCCCAGCATTTT.

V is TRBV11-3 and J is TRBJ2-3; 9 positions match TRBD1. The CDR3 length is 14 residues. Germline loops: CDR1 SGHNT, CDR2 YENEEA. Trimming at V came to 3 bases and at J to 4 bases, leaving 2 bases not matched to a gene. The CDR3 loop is CASSLGTGPDTQYF. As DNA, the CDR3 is TGTGCCAGCAGCTTGGGGACAGGGCCAGATACGCAGTATTTT.